This TCR beta chain was recovered during a study of blood T cells in healthy people across ages. Study-level information: Template switching picked up about one barcoded beta molecule for each two T cells.

This CDR3 has 15 amino acids. The germline gives CDR1 MNHNS, CDR2 SASEGT. Trimming at V came to 5 bases and at J to 2 bases, leaving 3 bases not matched to a gene. It was with a sample-barcoded 5' primer and a J-beta primer mix that a second PCR of about 7 to 12 cycles was run. One entry per CDR3 protein results from TCRdb running MiXCR on the 5' RACE reads. The sample contains 550,000 to 800,000 distinct CDR3 sequences, roughly 32% of which appear only once. Many counts were recorded for this clonotype. Sequencing used blood. The source is an elderly woman in good health. V and J are TRBV6-1 and TRBJ2-5; 12 bases match TRBD2. CDR3 DNA sequence: TGTGCCAGCAGTACTAGCGGGGGGCATCAAGAGACCCAGTACTTC. Protein product: CASSTSGGHQETQYF.